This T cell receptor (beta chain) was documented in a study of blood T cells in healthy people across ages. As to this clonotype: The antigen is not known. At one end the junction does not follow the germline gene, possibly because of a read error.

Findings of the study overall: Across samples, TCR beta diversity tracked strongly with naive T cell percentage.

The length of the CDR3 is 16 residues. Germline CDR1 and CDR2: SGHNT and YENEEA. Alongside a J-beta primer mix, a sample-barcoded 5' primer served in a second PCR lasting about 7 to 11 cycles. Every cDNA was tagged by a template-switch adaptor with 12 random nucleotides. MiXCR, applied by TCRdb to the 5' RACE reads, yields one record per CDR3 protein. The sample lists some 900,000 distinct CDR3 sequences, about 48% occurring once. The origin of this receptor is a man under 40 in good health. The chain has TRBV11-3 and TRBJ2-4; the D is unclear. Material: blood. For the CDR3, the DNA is TGTGCCAGCAGCTTAGTCAGAGCGATAGCCAAAAACGTTCAGTACTTC. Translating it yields CASSLVRAIAKNVQYF.